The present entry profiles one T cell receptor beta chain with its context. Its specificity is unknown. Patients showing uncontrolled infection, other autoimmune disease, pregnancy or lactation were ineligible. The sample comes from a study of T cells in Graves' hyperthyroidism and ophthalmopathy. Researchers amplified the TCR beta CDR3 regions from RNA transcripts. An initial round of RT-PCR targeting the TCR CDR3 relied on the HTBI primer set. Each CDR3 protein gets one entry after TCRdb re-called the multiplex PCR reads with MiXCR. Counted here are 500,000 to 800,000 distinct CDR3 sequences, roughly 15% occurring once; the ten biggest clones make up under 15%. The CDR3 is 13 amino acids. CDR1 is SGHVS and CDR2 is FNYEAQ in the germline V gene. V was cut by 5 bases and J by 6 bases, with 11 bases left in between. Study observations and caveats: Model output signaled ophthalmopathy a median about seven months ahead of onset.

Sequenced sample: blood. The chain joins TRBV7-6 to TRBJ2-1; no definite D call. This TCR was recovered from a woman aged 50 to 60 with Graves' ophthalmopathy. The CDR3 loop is CASSPLAGNEQFF. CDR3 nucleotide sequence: TGTGCCAGCAGCCCCCTGGCCGGCAATGAGCAGTTCTTC.